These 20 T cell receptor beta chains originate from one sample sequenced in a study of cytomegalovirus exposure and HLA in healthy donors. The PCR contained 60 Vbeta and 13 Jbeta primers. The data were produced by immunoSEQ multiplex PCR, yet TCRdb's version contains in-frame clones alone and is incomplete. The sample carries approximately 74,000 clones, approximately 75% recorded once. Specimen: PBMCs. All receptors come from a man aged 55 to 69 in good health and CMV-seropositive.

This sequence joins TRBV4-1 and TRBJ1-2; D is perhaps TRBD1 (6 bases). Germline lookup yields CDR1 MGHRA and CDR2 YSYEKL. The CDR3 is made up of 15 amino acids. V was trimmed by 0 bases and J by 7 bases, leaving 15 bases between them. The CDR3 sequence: CASSQEQGPLAGYTF. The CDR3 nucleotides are TGCGCCAGCAGCCAAGAACAGGGCCCTCTCGCTGGCTACACCTTC.

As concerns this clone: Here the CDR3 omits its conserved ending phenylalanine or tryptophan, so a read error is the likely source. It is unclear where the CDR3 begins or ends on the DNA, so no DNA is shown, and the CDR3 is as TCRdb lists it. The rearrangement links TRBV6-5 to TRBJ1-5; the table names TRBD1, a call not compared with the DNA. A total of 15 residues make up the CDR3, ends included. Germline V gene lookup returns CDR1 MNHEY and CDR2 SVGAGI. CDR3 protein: CASSSSILPGQRLVL.

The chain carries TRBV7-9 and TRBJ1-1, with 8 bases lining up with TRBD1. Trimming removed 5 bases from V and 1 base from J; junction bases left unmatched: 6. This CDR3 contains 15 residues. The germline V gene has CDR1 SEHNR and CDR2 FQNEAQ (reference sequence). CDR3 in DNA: TGTGCCAGCAGCCCCCGACAGGGGAGGAACACTGAAGCTTTCTTT. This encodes CASSPRQGRNTEAFF.

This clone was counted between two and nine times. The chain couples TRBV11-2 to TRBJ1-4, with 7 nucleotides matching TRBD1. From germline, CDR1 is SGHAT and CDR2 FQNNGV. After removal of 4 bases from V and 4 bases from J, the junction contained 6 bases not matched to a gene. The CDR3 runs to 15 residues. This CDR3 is CASSSRTGDNEKLFF. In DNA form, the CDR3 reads TGTGCCAGCAGCTCACGGACAGGTGATAATGAAAAACTGTTTTTT.

The CDR3 here is CASIGTAIQETQYF. The CDR3 bases are TGTGCCAGCATTGGGACAGCTATCCAAGAGACCCAGTACTTC. The V gene is TRBV6-1, the J gene TRBJ2-5, with TRBD1 matching 7 bases. CDR1 MNHNS and CDR2 SASEGT come from the germline V gene. V was clipped by 7 bases and J by 1 base; unmatched bases: 6. The CDR3 has 14 residues.

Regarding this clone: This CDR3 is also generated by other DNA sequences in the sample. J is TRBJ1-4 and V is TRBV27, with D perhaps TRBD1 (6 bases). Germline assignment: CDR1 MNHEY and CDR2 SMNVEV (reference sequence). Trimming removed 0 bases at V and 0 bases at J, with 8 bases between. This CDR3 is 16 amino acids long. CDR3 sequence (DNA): TGTGCCAGCAGTTTATCGGGACATGCAACTAATGAAAAACTGTTTTTT. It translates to CASSLSGHATNEKLFF.

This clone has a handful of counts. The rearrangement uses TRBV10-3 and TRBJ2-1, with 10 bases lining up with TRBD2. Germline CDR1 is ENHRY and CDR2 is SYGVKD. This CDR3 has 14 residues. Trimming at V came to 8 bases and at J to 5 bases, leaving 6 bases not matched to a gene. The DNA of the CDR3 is TGTGCCATCCAGAGCGGGGGGGCCAACAATGAGCAGTTCTTC. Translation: CAIQSGGANNEQFF.

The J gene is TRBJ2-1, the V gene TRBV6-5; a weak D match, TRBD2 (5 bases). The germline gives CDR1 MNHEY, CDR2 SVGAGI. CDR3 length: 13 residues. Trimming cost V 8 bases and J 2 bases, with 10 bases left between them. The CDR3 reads CASRLATYNEQFF. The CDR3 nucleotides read TGTGCCAGCCGATTAGCGACCTACAATGAGCAGTTCTTC.

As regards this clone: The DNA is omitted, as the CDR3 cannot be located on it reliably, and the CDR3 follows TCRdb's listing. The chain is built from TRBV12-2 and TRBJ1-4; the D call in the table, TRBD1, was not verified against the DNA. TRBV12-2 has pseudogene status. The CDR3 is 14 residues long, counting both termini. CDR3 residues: CASRFGQGNEKLFF.

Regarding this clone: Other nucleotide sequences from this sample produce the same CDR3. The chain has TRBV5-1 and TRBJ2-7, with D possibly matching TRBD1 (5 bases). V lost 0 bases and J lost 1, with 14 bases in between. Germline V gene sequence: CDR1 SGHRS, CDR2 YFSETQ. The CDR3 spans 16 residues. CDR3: CASSLAPGKGSYEQYF. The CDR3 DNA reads TGCGCCAGCAGCTTGGCACCAGGGAAGGGGTCCTACGAGCAGTACTTC.

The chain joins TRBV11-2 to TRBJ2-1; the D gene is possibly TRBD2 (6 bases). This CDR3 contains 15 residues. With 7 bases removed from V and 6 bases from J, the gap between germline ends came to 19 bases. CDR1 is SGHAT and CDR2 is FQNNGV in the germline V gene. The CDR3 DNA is TGTGCCAGCACCCCCCCTAGCGCGACGCGCAATGAGCAGTTCTTC. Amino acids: CASTPPSATRNEQFF.

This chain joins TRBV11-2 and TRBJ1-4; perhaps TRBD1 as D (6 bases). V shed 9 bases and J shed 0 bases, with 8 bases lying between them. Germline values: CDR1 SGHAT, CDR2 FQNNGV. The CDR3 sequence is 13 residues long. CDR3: CASRQATNEKLFF. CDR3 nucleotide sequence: TGTGCCAGTCGACAGGCAACTAATGAAAAACTGTTTTTT.

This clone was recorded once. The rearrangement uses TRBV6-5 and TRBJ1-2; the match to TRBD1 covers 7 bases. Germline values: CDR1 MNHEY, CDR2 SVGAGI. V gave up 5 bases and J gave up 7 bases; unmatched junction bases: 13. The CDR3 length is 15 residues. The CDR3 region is CASSPTSDRETGYTF. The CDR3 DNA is TGTGCCAGCAGTCCTACCTCCGACAGGGAGACTGGCTACACCTTC.

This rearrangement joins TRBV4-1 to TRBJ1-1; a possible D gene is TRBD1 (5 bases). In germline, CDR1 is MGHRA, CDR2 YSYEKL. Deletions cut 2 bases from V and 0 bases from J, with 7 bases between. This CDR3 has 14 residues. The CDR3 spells CASSQMTVNTEAFF. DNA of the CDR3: TGCGCCAGCAGCCAAATGACAGTGAACACTGAAGCTTTCTTT.

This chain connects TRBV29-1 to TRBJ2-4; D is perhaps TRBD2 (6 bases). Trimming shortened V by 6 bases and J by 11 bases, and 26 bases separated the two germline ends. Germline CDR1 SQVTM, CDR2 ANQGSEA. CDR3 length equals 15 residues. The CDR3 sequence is CSVSLGGRRGRVQYF. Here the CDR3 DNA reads TGCAGCGTGTCTCTCGGAGGGCGTCGGGGCCGGGTTCAGTACTTC.

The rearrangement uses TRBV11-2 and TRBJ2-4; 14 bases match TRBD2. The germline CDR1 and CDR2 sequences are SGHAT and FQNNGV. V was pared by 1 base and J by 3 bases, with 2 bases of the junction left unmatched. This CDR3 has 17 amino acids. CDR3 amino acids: CASSLGGLAGGKNIQYF. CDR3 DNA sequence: TGTGCCAGCAGCTTAGGTGGACTAGCGGGAGGCAAAAACATTCAGTACTTC.

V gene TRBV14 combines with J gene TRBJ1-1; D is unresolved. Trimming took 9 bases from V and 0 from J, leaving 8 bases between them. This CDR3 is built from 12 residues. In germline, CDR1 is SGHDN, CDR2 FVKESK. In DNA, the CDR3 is TGTGCCAGTCGGCGGTTGAACACTGAAGCTTTCTTT. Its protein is CASRRLNTEAFF.

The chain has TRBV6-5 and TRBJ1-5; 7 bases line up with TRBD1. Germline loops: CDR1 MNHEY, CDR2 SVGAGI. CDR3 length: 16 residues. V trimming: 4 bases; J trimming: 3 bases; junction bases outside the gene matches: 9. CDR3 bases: TGTGCCAGCAGTTCCTTCGGACAGGTATACAATCAGCCCCAGCATTTT. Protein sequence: CASSSFGQVYNQPQHF.

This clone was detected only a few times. The CDR3 spells CASSPNPAIETQYF. The DNA for the CDR3 is TGCGCCAGCAGCCCGAACCCCGCTATAGAGACCCAGTACTTC. The V call is TRBV5-1, the J call TRBJ2-5; no clear D. In germline, CDR1 is SGHRS, CDR2 YFSETQ. V shed 4 bases and J shed 4 bases, with 14 bases lying between them. The CDR3 spans 14 residues.

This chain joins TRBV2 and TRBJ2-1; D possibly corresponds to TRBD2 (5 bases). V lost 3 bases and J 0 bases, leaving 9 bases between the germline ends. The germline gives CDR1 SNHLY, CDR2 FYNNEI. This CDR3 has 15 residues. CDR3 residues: CASSEDLPSYNEQFF. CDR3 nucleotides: TGTGCCAGCAGTGAGGACTTACCCTCCTACAATGAGCAGTTCTTC.